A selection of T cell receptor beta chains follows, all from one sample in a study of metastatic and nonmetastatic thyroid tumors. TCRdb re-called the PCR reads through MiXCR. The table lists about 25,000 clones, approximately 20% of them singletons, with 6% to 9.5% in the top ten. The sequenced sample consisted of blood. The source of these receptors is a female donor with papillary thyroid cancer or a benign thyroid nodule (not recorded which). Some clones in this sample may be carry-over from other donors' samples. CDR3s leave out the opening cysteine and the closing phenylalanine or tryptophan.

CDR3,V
ASRDTGQHYGYT,TRBV6-1
SARFLAGVYYEQY,TRBV20-1
ASSLGTGIQPQH,TRBV19
AWTLTGAYNEKLF,TRBV30
ASSSEPDTQY,TRBV7-8
ASSEYDTGLYEQL,TRBV25-1
ASGGAGVKYGYT,TRBV10-2
ASSKASGELF,TRBV3-1
ASSRGQSYEQY,TRBV3-1
ASSLGISNSPLH,TRBV5-1
AWSVHGTSPLH,TRBV30
ASSLVAGGTTRELF,TRBV11-3
ASSQPGAGGGTGELF,TRBV3-1
SARVPRYGETGENNSPLH,TRBV20-1